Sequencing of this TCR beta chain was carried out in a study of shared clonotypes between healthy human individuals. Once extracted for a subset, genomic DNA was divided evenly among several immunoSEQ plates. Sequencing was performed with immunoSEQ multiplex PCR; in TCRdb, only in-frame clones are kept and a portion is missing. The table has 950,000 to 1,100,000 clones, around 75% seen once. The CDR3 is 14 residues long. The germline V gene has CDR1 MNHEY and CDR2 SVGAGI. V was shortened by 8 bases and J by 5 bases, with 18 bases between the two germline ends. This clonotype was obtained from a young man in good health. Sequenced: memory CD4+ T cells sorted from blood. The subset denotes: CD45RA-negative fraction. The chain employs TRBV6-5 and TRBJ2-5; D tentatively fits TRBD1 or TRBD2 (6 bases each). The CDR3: CASGDGGFRETQYF. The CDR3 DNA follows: TGTGCCAGCGGAGACGGGGGCTTCCGTGAGACCCAGTACTTC.